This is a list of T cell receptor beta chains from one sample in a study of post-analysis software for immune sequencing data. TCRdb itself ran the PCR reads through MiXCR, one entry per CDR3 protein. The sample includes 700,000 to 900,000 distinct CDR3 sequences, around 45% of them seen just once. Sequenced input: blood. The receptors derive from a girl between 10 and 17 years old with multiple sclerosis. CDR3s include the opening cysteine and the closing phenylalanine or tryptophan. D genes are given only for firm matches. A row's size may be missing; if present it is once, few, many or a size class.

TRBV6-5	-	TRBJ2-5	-	CASSGNPDKETQYF	TGTGCCAGCAGTGGGAATCCCGATAAAGAGACCCAGTACTTC
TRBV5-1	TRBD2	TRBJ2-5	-	CASSPGTSGISWETQYF	TGCGCCAGCAGCCCAGGGACTAGCGGGATTAGTTGGGAGACCCAGTACTTC
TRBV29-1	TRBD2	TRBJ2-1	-	CSVEFEYTLAGDRSYNEQFF	TGCAGCGTTGAGTTCGAATACACGCTAGCGGGGGACCGCTCCTACAATGAGCAGTTCTTC
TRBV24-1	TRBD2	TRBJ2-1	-	CATSDPGTSSSNEQFF	TGTGCCACCAGTGACCCCGGGACTAGCTCATCCAATGAGCAGTTCTTC
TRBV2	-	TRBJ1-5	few	CASRPNSNQPQHF	TGTGCCAGCCGGCCGAATAGCAATCAGCCCCAGCATTTT
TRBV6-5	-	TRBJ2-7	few	CASRKSRHPSYEQYF	TGTGCCAGCAGGAAATCACGACACCCATCCTACGAGCAGTACTTC
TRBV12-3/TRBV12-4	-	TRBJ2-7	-	CASNWSGEQYF	TGTGCCAGCAATTGGTCAGGGGAGCAGTACTTC
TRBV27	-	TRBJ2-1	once	CASSRAAGEQFF	TGTGCCAGCAGCCGCGCCGCGGGTGAGCAGTTCTTC
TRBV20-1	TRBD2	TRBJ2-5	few	CSAPNGRGETQYF	TGCAGTGCCCCGAACGGGAGGGGAGAGACCCAGTACTTC
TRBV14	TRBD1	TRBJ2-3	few	CASSQRTGGVNTQYF	TGTGCCAGCAGCCAGAGGACAGGGGGTGTGAATACGCAGTATTTT
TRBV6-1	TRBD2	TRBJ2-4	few	CASSDSSGSNIQYF	TGTGCCAGCAGTGACTCTAGCGGGAGCAACATTCAGTACTTC
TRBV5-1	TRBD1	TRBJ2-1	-	CATGRGTGQTNEQFF	TGCGCCACCGGCCGGGGGACAGGCCAGACTAATGAGCAGTTCTTC
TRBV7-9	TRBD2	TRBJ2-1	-	CASSAVAGSYNEQFF	TGTGCCAGCAGCGCCGTAGCGGGGTCCTACAATGAGCAGTTCTTC
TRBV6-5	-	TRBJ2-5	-	CASSLLVGQEQYF	TGTGCCAGCAGCCTACTTGTGGGCCAGGAGCAGTACTTC
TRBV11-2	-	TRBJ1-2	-	CASSSHRVAGDYGYTF	TGTGCCAGCAGCTCCCACAGGGTTGCGGGTGACTATGGCTACACCTTC
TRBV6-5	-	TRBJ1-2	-	CASSRGAGINYGYTF	TGTGCCAGCAGTCGCGGCGCGGGTATTAACTATGGCTACACCTTC
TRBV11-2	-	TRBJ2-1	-	CASSPSGGGSSYNEQFF	TGTGCCAGCAGCCCGAGCGGAGGGGGAAGCTCCTACAATGAGCAGTTCTTC
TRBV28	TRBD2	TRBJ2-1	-	CASTSLTSGWVNEQFF	TGTGCCAGCACCAGTTTGACTAGCGGTTGGGTCAATGAGCAGTTCTTC
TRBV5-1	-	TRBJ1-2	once	CANSSRANRGYTF	TGCGCCAACAGCTCCCGGGCCAACCGTGGCTACACCTTC
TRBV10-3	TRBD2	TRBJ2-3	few	CASASGSVADTQYF	TGTGCCAGTGCTAGCGGGAGTGTTGCAGATACGCAGTATTTT
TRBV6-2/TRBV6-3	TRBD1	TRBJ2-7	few	CASSSGTGGSYEQYF	TGTGCCAGCAGTTCGGGGACAGGTGGGAGCTACGAGCAGTACTTC
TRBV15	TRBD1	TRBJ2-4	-	CATSRGDSSMAKNIQYF	TGTGCCACCAGCAGAGGGGACAGTTCAATGGCCAAAAACATTCAGTACTTC
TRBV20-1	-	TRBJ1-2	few	CSAILRGTSGYTF	TGCAGTGCCATTCTGCGGGGGACGAGCGGCTACACCTTC
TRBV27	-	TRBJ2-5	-	CASSSSPGVQETQYF	TGTGCCAGCAGTTCCTCGCCGGGGGTCCAAGAGACCCAGTACTTC
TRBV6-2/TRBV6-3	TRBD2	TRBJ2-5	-	CASSSGLAARNEQYF	TGTGCCAGCAGTTCGGGACTAGCGGCGAGGAATGAGCAGTACTTC
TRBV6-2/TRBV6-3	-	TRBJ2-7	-	CASSYGRASGSSYEQYF	TGTGCCAGCAGTTACGGACGGGCCAGCGGCAGCTCCTACGAGCAGTACTTC
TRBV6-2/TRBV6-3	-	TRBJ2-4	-	CASSPPGAAGNIQYF	TGTGCCAGCAGCCCACCTGGAGCGGCGGGGAACATTCAGTACTTC
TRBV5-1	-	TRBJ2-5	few	CASSLVRNLQETQYF	TGCGCCAGCAGCTTGGTGCGGAATCTACAAGAGACCCAGTACTTC
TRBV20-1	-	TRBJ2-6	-	CSARAHSGSGANVLTF	TGCAGTGCTAGAGCCCACAGCGGTTCTGGGGCCAACGTCCTGACTTTC
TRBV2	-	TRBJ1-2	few	CASGAIYGYTF	TGTGCCAGCGGGGCAATTTATGGCTACACCTTC
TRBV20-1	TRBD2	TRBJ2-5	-	CSASTGGSEVGNEQYF	TGCAGTGCTAGTACTGGCGGGAGTGAGGTCGGCAATGAGCAGTACTTC
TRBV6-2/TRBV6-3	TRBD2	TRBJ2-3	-	CASSYVPTSGRTDTQYF	TGTGCCAGCAGTTACGTCCCGACTAGCGGGAGGACGGATACGCAGTATTTT
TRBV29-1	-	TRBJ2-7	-	CSALGQSYEQYF	TGCAGCGCCCTTGGGCAGTCCTACGAGCAGTACTTC
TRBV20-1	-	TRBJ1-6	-	CSARVGEYPNSPLHF	TGCAGTGCTAGAGTCGGGGAGTATCCCAATTCGCCCCTCCACTTT
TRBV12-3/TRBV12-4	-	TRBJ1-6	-	CASSLSSGVHNSPLHF	TGTGCCAGCAGTTTATCTTCAGGGGTCCATAATTCACCCCTCCACTTT
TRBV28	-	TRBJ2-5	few	CASQTQETQYF	TGTGCCAGTCAAACCCAAGAGACCCAGTACTTC
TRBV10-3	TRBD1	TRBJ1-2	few	CAISETGGDGYTF	TGTGCCATCAGTGAAACAGGGGGGGATGGCTACACCTTC
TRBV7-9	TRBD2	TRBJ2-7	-	CAIGGGSGSDVGEQYF	TGTGCCATCGGCGGGGGTAGCGGGAGTGATGTAGGCGAGCAGTACTTC
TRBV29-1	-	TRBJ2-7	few	CSVYGGKAYEQYF	TGCAGCGTTTACGGGGGAAAGGCCTACGAGCAGTACTTC
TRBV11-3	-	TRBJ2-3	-	CASGSHTDTQYF	TGTGCCAGCGGGAGTCACACAGATACGCAGTATTTT
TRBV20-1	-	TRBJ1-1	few	CSARARGGTEAFF	TGCAGTGCTAGAGCAAGGGGCGGCACTGAAGCTTTCTTT
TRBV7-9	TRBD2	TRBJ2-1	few	CASSALTSGSDEQFF	TGTGCCAGCAGCGCCCTGACTAGCGGGAGCGATGAGCAGTTCTTC
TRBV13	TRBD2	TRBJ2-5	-	CASSSSGMETQYF	TGTGCCAGCAGCTCTAGCGGGATGGAGACCCAGTACTTC
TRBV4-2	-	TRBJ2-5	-	CASSQRGSRGGETQYF	TGTGCCAGCAGCCAAAGAGGTAGCAGGGGCGGGGAGACCCAGTACTTC
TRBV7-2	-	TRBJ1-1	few	CASSLVGSLTEAFF	TGTGCCAGCAGCTTAGTGGGCAGCCTCACTGAAGCTTTCTTT
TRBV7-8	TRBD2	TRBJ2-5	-	CASSLEASGGETQYF	TGTGCCAGCAGCTTAGAGGCTAGCGGGGGAGAGACCCAGTACTTC
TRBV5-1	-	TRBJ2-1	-	CASSLDGQINEQFF	TGCGCCAGCAGCTTGGATGGACAGATCAATGAGCAGTTCTTC
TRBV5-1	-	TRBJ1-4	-	CASSLADIGKLFF	TGCGCCAGCAGCTTGGCCGATATCGGGAAACTGTTTTTT
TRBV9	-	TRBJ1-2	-	CASSARPLVAAGYTF	TGTGCCAGCAGCGCTCGTCCTTTGGTGGCCGCGGGCTACACCTTC
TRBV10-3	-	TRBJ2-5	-	CATQGDSRRETQYF	TGTGCCACCCAGGGTGATAGCAGGCGAGAGACCCAGTACTTC
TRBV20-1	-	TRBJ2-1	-	CSARAPATSPNEQFF	TGCAGTGCTAGAGCCCCGGCCACTAGCCCTAATGAGCAGTTCTTC
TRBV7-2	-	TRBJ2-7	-	CASSLAFQAGEQYF	TGTGCCAGCAGCTTAGCGTTCCAGGCCGGGGAGCAGTACTTC